The text below deals with one T cell receptor beta chain. Its target is unknown. These data are taken from a study of T cell responses to AZD1222 COVID-19 vaccine. Study-wide findings and caveats: Nearly half of spike-specific TCRs reportedly go after variant regions that carry no mutations. No day 14 peak samples; only post-peak repertoires were characterized.

The data were produced by immunoSEQ multiplex PCR, yet TCRdb's version contains in-frame clones alone and is incomplete. Of more than 140,000 clones listed, 70% to 90% are singletons. The CDR3 is 13 residues long. Looked up from germline, CDR1 is SGHTA and CDR2 is FQGNSA. Trimming removed 6 bases at V and 1 base at J, with 9 bases between. Sample: peripheral blood, taken on day 0 of AZD1222 vaccination. This TCR derives from an adult in good health. The chain uses TRBV7-2 and TRBJ1-1; weak D call: TRBD1 (6 bases). CDR3 DNA: TGTGCCAGCAGGGGGACACGGAACACTGAAGCTTTCTTT. This sequence encodes CASRGTRNTEAFF. Combining the CDR3 with reference TRBV7-2 and TRBJ1-1 gives the whole variable domain GAGVSQSPSNKVTEKGKDVELRCDPISGHTALYWYRQSLGQGLEFLIYFQGNSAPDKSGLPSDRFSAERTGGSVSTLTIQRTQQEDSAVYLCASRGTRNTEAFFGQGTRLTVV.